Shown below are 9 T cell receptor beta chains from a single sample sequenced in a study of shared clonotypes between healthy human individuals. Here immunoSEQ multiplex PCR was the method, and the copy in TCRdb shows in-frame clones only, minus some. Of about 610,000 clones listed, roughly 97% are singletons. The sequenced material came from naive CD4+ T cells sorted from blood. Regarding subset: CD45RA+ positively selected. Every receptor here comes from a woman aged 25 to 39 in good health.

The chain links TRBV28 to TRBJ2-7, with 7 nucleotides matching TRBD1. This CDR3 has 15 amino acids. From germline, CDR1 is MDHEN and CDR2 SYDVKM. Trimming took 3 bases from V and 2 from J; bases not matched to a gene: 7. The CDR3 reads CASSLTGRGAYEQYF. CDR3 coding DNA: TGTGCCAGCAGTTTGACAGGGAGAGGGGCCTACGAGCAGTACTTC.

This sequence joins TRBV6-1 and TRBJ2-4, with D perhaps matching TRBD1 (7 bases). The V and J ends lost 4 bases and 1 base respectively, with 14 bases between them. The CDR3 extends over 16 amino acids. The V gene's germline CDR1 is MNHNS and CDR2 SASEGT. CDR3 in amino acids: CASSGQQGRAKNIQYF. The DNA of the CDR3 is TGTGCCAGCAGTGGCCAACAGGGGAGGGCCAAAAACATTCAGTACTTC.

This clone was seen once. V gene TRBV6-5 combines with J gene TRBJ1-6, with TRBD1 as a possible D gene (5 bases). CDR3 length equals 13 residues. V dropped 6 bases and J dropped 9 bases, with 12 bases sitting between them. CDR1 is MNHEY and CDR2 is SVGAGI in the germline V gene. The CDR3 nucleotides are TGTGCCAGCAGCCCAGACAGTGTTTCACCCCTCCACTTT. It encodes CASSPDSVSPLHF.

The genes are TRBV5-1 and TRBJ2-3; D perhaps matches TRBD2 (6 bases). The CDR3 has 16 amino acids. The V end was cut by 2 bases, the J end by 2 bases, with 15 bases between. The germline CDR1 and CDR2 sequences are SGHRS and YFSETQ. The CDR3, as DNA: TGCGCCAGCAGCTTAGGAACGGGACTTTCCACAGATACGCAGTATTTT. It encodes CASSLGTGLSTDTQYF.

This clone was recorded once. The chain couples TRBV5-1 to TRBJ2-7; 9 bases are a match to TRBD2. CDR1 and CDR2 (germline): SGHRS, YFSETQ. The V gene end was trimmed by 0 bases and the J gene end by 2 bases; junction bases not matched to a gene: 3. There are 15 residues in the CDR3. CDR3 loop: CASSLVPSGTYEQYF. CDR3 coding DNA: TGCGCCAGCAGCTTGGTTCCTAGCGGGACCTACGAGCAGTACTTC.

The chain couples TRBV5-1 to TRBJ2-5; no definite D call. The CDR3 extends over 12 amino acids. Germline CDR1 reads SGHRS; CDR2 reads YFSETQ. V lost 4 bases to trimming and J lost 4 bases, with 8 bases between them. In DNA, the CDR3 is TGCGCCAGCAGCGCCCTTCTAGAGACCCAGTACTTC. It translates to CASSALLETQYF.

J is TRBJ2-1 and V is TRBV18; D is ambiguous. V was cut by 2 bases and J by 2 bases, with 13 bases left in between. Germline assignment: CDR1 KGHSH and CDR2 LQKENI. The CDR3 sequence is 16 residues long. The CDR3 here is CASSPFRPSTYNEQFF. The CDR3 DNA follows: TGTGCCAGCTCACCATTTAGGCCTTCAACCTACAATGAGCAGTTCTTC.

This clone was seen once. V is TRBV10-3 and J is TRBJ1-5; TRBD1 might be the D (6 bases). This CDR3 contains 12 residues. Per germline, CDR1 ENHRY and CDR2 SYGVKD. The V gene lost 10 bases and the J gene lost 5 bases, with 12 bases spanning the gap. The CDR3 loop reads CATRGPDQPQHF. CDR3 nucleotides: TGTGCCACACGGGGGCCGGATCAGCCCCAGCATTTT.

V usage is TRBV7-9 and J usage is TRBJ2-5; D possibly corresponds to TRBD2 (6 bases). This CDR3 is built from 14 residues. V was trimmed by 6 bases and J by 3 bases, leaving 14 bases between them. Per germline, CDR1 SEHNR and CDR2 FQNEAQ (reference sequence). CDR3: CASRGTRREETQYF. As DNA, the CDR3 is TGTGCCAGCAGGGGGACTCGGAGAGAAGAGACCCAGTACTTC.